This TCR beta chain is drawn from a study of cytomegalovirus exposure and HLA in healthy donors. This CDR3 contains 17 residues. From germline, CDR1 is SGHTA and CDR2 FQGNSA. V lost 1 base and J lost 2; bases outside the gene matches: 6. PCR primers comprised 60 Vbeta and 13 Jbeta primers. Assay: immunoSEQ multiplex PCR; the TCRdb copy retains only in-frame clones and omits some. The sample table includes some 130,000 clones. This receptor was taken from a woman aged 40 to 50 in good health and CMV-seropositive. The rearrangement links TRBV7-2 to TRBJ2-7; 12 bases agree with TRBD2. The sequencing sample was made of PBMCs. This CDR3 is CASSLGSSGRGAYEQYF. The CDR3 DNA reads TGTGCCAGCAGCTTAGGCTCTAGCGGGAGGGGAGCCTACGAGCAGTACTTC.